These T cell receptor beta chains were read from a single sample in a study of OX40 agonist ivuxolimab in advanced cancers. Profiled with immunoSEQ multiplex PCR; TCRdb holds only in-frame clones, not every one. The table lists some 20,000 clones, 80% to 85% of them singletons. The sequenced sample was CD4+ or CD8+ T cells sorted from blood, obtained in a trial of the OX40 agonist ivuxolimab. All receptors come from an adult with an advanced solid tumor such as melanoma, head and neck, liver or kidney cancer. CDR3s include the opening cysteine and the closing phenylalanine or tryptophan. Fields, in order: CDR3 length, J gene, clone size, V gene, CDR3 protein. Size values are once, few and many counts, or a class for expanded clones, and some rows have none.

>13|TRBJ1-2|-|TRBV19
CASRDLLNYGYTF
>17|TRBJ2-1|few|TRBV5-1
CASSLRTTLAIMDEQFF
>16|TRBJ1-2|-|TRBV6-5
CASSYQHFDRIYGYTF
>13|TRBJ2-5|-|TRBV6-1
CASNGDIEETQYF
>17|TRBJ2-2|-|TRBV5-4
CASSLGPGDENTGELFF
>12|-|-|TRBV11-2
CASSLVVYEQYF
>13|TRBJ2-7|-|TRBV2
CASRYTGIYEQYF
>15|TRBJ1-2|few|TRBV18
CASSPPKGMGYGYTF
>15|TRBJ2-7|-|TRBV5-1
CASSLDTGALYEQYF
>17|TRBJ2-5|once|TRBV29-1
CSVRPALADPRQETQYF
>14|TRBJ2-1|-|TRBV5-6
CASSFQTELNEQFF
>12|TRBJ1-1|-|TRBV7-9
CASSPGRAEAFF
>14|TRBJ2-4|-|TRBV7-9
CASSPRTTPDIQYF
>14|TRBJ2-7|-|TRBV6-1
CASSGYRGRYEQYF
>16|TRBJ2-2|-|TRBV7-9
CASSLGTSGTAGELFF
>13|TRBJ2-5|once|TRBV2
CASSDNLQETQYF
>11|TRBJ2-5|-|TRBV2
CASKPGETQYF
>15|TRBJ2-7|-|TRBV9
CASSVDGRTSYEQYF
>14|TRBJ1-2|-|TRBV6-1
CASRGRQGLDGYTF
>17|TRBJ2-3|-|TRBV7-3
CASSQGLAGGRGDTQYF
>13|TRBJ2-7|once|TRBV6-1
CASWAGGPYEQYF
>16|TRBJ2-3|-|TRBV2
CASSERLRESGNTQYF
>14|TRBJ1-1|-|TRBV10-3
CAIRVTGGSVEAFF
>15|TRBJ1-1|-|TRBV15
CATSRDRLGSTEAFF
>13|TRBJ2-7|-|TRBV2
CASSDWSSYEQYF
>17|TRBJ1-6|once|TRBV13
CASSGEGGSSYNSPLHF
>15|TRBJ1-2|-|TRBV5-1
CASSLEGTGEWGYTF
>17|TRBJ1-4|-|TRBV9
CASSVGFTGGVDEKLFF
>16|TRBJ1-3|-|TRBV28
CASSSIGTGRLDTIYF
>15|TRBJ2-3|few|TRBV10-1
CASSREDPSTDTQYF
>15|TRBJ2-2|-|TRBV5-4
CASRVTGLNTGELFF
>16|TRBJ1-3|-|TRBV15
CATSRDSFDTGNTIYF
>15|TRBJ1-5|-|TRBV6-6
CASSVGSSLNQPQHF
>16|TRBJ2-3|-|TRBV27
CASSLLSLARTDTQYF
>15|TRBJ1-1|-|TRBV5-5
CASSLTDLEGTEAFF
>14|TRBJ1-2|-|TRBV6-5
CASSSQGTDYGYTF
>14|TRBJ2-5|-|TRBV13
CASSLRLAEETQYF
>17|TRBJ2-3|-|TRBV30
CAWSSPRALSDTDTQYF
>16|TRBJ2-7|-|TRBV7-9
CASSPTGQGGPYEQYF
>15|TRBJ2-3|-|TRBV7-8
CASSHPQGTQNTQYF
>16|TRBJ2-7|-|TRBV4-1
CASSHGQGALGYEQYF
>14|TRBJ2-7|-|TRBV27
CASSSSGRRAEQYF
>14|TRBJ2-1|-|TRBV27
CASSLSSDYNEQFF
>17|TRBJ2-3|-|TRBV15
CATSSPWRGASTDTQYF
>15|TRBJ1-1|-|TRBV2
CASSDSHTVNTEAFF
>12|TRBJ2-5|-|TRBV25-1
CASRGARETQYF
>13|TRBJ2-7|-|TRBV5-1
CASSWDRSYEQYF
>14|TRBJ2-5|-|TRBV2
CASSDGSGGETQYF
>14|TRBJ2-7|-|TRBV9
CASSVGQGESEQYF
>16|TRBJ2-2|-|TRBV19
CASSIFLAVNTGELFF
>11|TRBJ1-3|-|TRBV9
CASEGVNTIYF
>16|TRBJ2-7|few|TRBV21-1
CASSKVGTAPCGEQYF
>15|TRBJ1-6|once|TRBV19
CASSIGTGYRSPLHF
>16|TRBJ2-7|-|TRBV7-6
CASSLAGGGLTYEQYF
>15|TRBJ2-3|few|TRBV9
CASSVDGSLRDTQYF
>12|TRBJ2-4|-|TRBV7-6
CASSLDRDIQYF
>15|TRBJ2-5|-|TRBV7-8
CASSLSRRAQETQYF
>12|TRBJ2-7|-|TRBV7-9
CASRQGTYEQYF
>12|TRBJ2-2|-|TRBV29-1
CSVDRGTGELFF
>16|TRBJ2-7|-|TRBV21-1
CASSGKGLAGNYEQYF